These T cell receptor beta chains were read from a single sample in a study of blood T cell repertoires in COVID-19. Clones were read by immunoSEQ multiplex PCR, and TCRdb kept only the in-frame ones, dropping some. The sample consists of 200,000 to 250,000 clones, 70% to 90% of them appearing once. Sequenced material: peripheral blood. The receptors here all came from a man older than 75 with acute or convalescent COVID-19. CDR3s include the opening cysteine and the closing phenylalanine or tryptophan. Fields, in order: CDR3 length, D gene, clone size, J gene, V gene, CDR3 DNA, CDR3 protein. The D gene is left open where the match is weak. Clone size appears in some rows only: once, few, many, or a class for an expanded clone.

17,TRBD2,once,TRBJ2-1,TRBV11-2,TGTGCCAGCAGCTTAGGTTCTCTAGCGGGCGGAGGCAATGAGCAGTTCTTC,CASSLGSLAGGGNEQFF
15,.,.,TRBJ1-1,TRBV7-6,TGTGCCAGCAGCTTAGAAGGGGTGGGGATATCTGAAGCTTTCTTT,CASSLEGVGISEAFF
15,TRBD1,once,TRBJ1-3,TRBV18,TGTGCCAGCTCACCTGGGACAGGAGATAGAAACACCATATATTTT,CASSPGTGDRNTIYF
13,.,.,TRBJ2-7,TRBV19,TGTGCCAGTAGTATGGGGGCAGGGTACGAGCAGTACTTC,CASSMGAGYEQYF
15,.,.,TRBJ2-7,TRBV6-5,TGTGCCAGCAGTTACTCTGAGAATTCGGGCTACGAGCAGTACTTC,CASSYSENSGYEQYF
14,.,.,TRBJ2-3,TRBV7-9,TGTGCCAGCAGCCGATACTATGCTCGAGATACGCAGTATTTT,CASSRYYARDTQYF
15,.,.,TRBJ2-3,TRBV6-5,TGTGCCAGCAGTTACCGGGCAGGGTCCACAGATACGCAGTATTTT,CASSYRAGSTDTQYF
14,.,.,TRBJ2-5,TRBV19,TGTGCCAGTAGCCTTTCAGGAAGCCAAGAGACCCAGTACTTC,CASSLSGSQETQYF
15,TRBD1,.,TRBJ2-5,TRBV9,TGTGCCAGCAGCGTAGAAGGACAGGGGGGGGAGACCCAGTACTTC,CASSVEGQGGETQYF
13,.,.,TRBJ2-7,TRBV2,TGTGCCAGCAGTGAAGTCCAGGCTCACGAGCAGTACTTC,CASSEVQAHEQYF
15,TRBD2,.,TRBJ2-1,TRBV6-5,TGTGCCAGCAGTTCGGGACTAGCGGGAGGCCCTAAGCAGTTCTTC,CASSSGLAGGPKQFF
13,.,.,TRBJ2-7,TRBV11-3,TGTGCCAGCAGCTTAGCCACAGGCTACGAGCAGTACTTC,CASSLATGYEQYF
14,.,once,TRBJ2-4,TRBV11-3,TGTGCCAGCAGCTTAGTAGGAGGTGGAAACATTCAGTACTTC,CASSLVGGGNIQYF
16,.,.,TRBJ2-5,TRBV19,TGTGCCAGTAGTAAAGACGTGGGGCAGGGCCAAGAGACCCAGTACTTC,CASSKDVGQGQETQYF
14,.,.,TRBJ2-1,TRBV27,TGTGCCAGCAGTGGATTGGGAGCCGGTAGTGAGCAGTTCTTC,CASSGLGAGSEQFF
15,.,.,TRBJ2-3,TRBV18,TGTGCCAGCTCACAATTGGGGGGAGGCACAGATACGCAGTATTTT,CASSQLGGGTDTQYF
12,.,few,TRBJ1-1,TRBV4-2,TGTGCCAGCAGCGGGCAGAACACTGAAGCTTTCTTT,CASSGQNTEAFF
16,.,.,TRBJ1-2,TRBV25-1,TGTGCCAGCAGCGACTTAACTCTAGCGGGGAGAGATGGCTACACCTTC,CASSDLTLAGRDGYTF
14,TRBD2,.,TRBJ2-3,TRBV7-2,TGTGCCAGCAGCAGAACTAGCGTCCCAGATACGCAGTATTTT,CASSRTSVPDTQYF
14,TRBD2,.,TRBJ2-1,TRBV2,TGTGCCAGCCGCATGGGGACTAGCTACAATGAGCAGTTCTTC,CASRMGTSYNEQFF
14,.,.,TRBJ1-5,TRBV5-5,TGTGCCAGCAGCTTGGCCCCGGTACAGGCTCCCCAGCATTTT,CASSLAPVQAPQHF
14,.,once,TRBJ2-1,TRBV6-5,TGTGCCAGCAGTTACTCCTGGCTGCGGAATGAGCAGTTCTTC,CASSYSWLRNEQFF
15,TRBD1,.,TRBJ2-3,TRBV6-2/TRBV6-3,TGTGCCAGCAGCCATGACAGGGGGCAGGCAGATACGCAGTATTTT,CASSHDRGQADTQYF
15,TRBD2,once,TRBJ2-3,TRBV5-1,TGCGCCAGCAGCCTAATCGGACTAGCGGCAGATACGCAGTATTTT,CASSLIGLAADTQYF
16,TRBD2,.,TRBJ2-1,TRBV19,TGTGCCAGTAGTATAGCGTCTAGCGGGGGATACAATGAGCAGTTCTTC,CASSIASSGGYNEQFF
14,TRBD2,.,TRBJ2-3,TRBV6-5,TGTGCCAGCCTTTGGGCTAGCGGGAGGGCCTATCAGTATTTT,CASLWASGRAYQYF
15,.,.,TRBJ2-1,TRBV19,TGTGCCAGTAGTAGAACAGAACTCGTCTACAATGAGCAGTTCTTC,CASSRTELVYNEQFF
15,.,.,TRBJ1-3,TRBV4-2,TGTGCCAGCAGCCAAAATAGAGGGTCTGGAAACACCATATATTTT,CASSQNRGSGNTIYF
17,.,.,TRBJ1-1,TRBV4-3,TGCGCCAGCAGCCAAGATTGGAGCAGACCGGGGAACACTGAAGCTTTCTTT,CASSQDWSRPGNTEAFF
14,TRBD1,.,TRBJ2-7,TRBV10-1,TGCGCCAGCAACGGGGACAGGAATTCCTACGAGCAGTACTTC,CASNGDRNSYEQYF
15,.,.,TRBJ2-3,TRBV19,TGTGCCAGTAGTCGTACAGTCTCACCAACAGATACGCAGTATTTT,CASSRTVSPTDTQYF
13,TRBD2,.,TRBJ2-4,TRBV6-5,TGTGCCAACGGACTAGCGGGAGAAAACATTCAGTACTTC,CANGLAGENIQYF
13,TRBD1,.,TRBJ1-2,TRBV7-9,TGTGCCAGCAGCACCGGGACAGGGGATGGCTACACCTTC,CASSTGTGDGYTF
14,TRBD2,.,TRBJ2-5,TRBV6-5,TGTGCCAGCAGTTACGGAGGCGGGAGGACCTCACGGTACTTC,CASSYGGGRTSRYF
15,.,.,TRBJ2-2,TRBV7-9,TGTGCCAGCAGCCCAGGGGTCACCAGGGCTGGGGAGCTGTTTTTT,CASSPGVTRAGELFF
15,TRBD2,.,TRBJ2-2,TRBV18,TGTGCCAGCTCACGTGGACTAGCGAACACCGGGGAGCTGTTTTTT,CASSRGLANTGELFF
15,.,.,TRBJ1-5,TRBV7-8,TGTGCCAGCAGCTTAGGTCGGGGAAGGAATCAGCCCCAGCATTTT,CASSLGRGRNQPQHF
14,.,few,TRBJ2-1,TRBV5-8,TGTGCCAGCACCCACGGGGGATCCTACAATGAGCAGTTCTTC,CASTHGGSYNEQFF
17,TRBD2,.,TRBJ2-1,TRBV18,TGTGCCAGCTCACTATTGACTAGCGGGAGGGCCGACAATGAGCAGTTCTTC,CASSLLTSGRADNEQFF
13,.,.,TRBJ2-3,TRBV2,TGTGCCAGCAAGCCTCCTACTTCAGATACGCAGTATTTT,CASKPPTSDTQYF
13,.,.,TRBJ1-5,TRBV9,TGTGCCAGCAGCGTAGACTTTAATCAGCCCCAGCATTTT,CASSVDFNQPQHF
16,TRBD1,once,TRBJ2-1,TRBV7-2,TGTGCCAGCAGCTTTTCGACGAACAGGGGCCTCAATGAGCAGTTCTTC,CASSFSTNRGLNEQFF
15,.,.,TRBJ2-1,TRBV30,TGTGCCTGGAGTGGACAGCTCAGCTCCTACAATGAGCAGTTCTTC,CAWSGQLSSYNEQFF
10,.,.,TRBJ1-5,TRBV7-3,TGTGCCAGCACTAATCAGCCCCAGCATTTT,CASTNQPQHF
16,TRBD1,.,TRBJ1-2,TRBV25-1,TGTGCCAGCAGTGAACCCGCGAGTGGACAGGGCTATGGCTACACCTTC,CASSEPASGQGYGYTF
16,TRBD1,.,TRBJ1-2,TRBV18,TGTGCCAGCTCTCCTACCCCTAACAGGGGGCAGGATGGCTACACCTTC,CASSPTPNRGQDGYTF
15,.,.,TRBJ1-5,TRBV18,TGTGCCAGCTCACCATCTGGGGCCACGGGTCAGCCCCAGCATTTT,CASSPSGATGQPQHF
12,.,.,TRBJ1-1,TRBV29-1,TGCAGCGTCACCCAGGGGAACACTGAAGCTTTCTTT,CSVTQGNTEAFF
16,TRBD2,.,TRBJ2-2,TRBV9,TGTGCCAGCAGCTTAATGGGACTAGCGAACACCGGGGAGCTGTTTTTT,CASSLMGLANTGELFF
15,.,.,TRBJ2-2,TRBV19,TGTGCCAGTAGCTCGGGACTGGTTAACACCGGGGAGCTGTTTTTT,CASSSGLVNTGELFF
19,.,few,TRBJ1-1,TRBV6-6,TGTGCCAGCAGTCCCCGACAGGCCTCACCCCCGTCAGCTAACACTGAAGCTTTCTTT,CASSPRQASPPSANTEAFF
14,.,.,TRBJ1-2,TRBV24-1,TGTGCCACCAGTGATTCCTTTCAGCGCTATGGCTACACCTTC,CATSDSFQRYGYTF
15,TRBD2,.,TRBJ2-5,TRBV5-1,TGCGCCAGCAGCCCTGGGACTAGCGCCCCAGAGACCCAGTACTTC,CASSPGTSAPETQYF